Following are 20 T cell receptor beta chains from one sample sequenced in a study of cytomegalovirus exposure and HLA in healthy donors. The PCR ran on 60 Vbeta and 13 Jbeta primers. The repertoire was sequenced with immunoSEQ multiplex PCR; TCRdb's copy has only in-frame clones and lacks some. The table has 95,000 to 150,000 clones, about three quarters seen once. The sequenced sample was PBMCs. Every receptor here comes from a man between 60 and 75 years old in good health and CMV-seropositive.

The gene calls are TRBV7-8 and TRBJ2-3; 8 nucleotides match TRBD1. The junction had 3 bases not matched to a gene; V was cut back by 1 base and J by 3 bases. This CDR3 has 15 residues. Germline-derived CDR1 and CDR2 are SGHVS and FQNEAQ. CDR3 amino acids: CASSLEHRGTDTQYF. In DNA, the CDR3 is TGTGCCAGCAGCTTAGAGCACAGGGGGACAGATACGCAGTATTTT.

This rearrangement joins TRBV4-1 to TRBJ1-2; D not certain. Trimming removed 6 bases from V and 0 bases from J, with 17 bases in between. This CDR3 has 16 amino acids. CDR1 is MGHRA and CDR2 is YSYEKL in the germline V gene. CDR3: CASRNSYSTSNYGYTF. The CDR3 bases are TGCGCCAGCAGGAACTCGTACAGCACCTCTAACTATGGCTACACCTTC.

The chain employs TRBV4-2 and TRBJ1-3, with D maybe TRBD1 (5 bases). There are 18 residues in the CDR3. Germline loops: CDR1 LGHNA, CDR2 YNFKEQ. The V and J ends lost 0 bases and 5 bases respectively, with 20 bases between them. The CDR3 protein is CASSQEQGRQMGRNTIYF. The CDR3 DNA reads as TGTGCCAGCAGCCAAGAGCAGGGCAGACAAATGGGCAGAAACACCATATATTTT.

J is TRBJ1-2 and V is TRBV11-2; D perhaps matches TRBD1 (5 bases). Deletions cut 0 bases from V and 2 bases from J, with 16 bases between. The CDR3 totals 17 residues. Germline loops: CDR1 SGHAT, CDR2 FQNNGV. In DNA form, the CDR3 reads TGTGCCAGCAGCTTAGAGGGGGGATTCGCCTCAAACTATGGCTACACCTTC. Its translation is CASSLEGGFASNYGYTF.

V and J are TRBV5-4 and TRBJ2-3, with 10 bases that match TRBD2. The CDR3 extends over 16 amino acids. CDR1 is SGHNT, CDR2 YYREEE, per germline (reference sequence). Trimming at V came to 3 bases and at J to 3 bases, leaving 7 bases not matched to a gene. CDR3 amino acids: CASSSIAGGGTDTQYF. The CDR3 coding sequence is TGTGCCAGCAGCTCAATAGCGGGAGGAGGTACAGATACGCAGTATTTT.

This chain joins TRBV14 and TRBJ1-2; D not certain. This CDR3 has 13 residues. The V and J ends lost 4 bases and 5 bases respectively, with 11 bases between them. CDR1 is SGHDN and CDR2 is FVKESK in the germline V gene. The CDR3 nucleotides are TGTGCCAGCAGCCTGGGCTATAGGTATGGCTACACCTTC. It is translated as CASSLGYRYGYTF. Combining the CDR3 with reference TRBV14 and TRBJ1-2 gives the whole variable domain EAGVTQFPSHSVIEKGQTVTLRCDPISGHDNLYWYRRVMGKEIKFLLHFVKESKQDESGMPNNRFLAERTGGTYSTLKVQPAELEDSGVYFCASSLGYRYGYTFGSGTRLTVV.

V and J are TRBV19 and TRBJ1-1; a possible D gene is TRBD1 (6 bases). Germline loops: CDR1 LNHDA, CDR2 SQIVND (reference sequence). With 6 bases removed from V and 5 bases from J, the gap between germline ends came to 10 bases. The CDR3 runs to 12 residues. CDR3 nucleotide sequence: TGTGCCAGTAGACACAGGGAGACTGAAGCTTTCTTT. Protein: CASRHRETEAFF.

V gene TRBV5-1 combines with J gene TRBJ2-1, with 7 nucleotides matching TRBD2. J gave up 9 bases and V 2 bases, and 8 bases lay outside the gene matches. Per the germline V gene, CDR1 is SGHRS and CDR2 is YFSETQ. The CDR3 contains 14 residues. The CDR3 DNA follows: TGCGCCAGCAGCTTTCCACGGCCGGGGGGTGAGCAGTTCTTC. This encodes CASSFPRPGGEQFF.

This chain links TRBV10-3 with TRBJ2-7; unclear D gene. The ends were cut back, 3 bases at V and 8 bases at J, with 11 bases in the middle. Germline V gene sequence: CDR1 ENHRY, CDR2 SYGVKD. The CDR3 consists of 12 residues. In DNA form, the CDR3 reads TGTGCCATCAGTGAATTTCAGGCTAAGCAGTACTTC. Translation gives CAISEFQAKQYF.

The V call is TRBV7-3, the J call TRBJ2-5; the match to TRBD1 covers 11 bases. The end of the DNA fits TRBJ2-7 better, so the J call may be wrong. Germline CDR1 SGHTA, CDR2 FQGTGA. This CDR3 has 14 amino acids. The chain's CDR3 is CASSLGTGGHEQYF. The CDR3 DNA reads TGTGCCAGCAGCCTAGGGACAGGGGGACACGAGCAGTACTTC.

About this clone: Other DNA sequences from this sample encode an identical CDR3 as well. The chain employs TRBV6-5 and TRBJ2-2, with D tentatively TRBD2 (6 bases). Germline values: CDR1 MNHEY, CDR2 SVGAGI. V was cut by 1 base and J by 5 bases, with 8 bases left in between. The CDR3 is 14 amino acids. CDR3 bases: TGTGCCAGCAGTTACTACGGGGGAACCGGGGAGCTGTTTTTT. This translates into CASSYYGGTGELFF.

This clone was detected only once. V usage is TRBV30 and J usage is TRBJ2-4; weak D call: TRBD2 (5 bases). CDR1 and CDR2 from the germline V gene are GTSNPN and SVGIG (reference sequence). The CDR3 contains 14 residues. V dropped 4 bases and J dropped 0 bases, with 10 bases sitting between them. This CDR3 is CAWTPGLAKNIQYF. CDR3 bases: TGTGCCTGGACTCCGGGATTAGCCAAAAACATTCAGTACTTC. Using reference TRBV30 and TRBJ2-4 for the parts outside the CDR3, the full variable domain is SQTIHQWPATLVQPVGSPLSLECTVEGTSNPNLYWYRQAAGRGLQLLFYSVGIGQISSEVPQNLSASRPQDRQFILSSKKLLLSDSGFYLCAWTPGLAKNIQYFGAGTRLSVL.

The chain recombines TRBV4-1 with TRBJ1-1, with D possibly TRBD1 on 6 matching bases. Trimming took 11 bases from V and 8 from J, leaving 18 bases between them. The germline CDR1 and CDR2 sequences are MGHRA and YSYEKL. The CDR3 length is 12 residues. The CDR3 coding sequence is TGCGCCGCCATGTCGGGGGGCCCCGAAGCTTTCTTT. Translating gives CAAMSGGPEAFF.

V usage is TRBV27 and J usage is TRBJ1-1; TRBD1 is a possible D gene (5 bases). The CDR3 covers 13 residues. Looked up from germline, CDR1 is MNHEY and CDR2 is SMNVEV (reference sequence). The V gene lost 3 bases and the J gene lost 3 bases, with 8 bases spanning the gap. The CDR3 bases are TGTGCCAGCAGTTTCGGGGGGTACACTGAAGCTTTCTTT. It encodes CASSFGGYTEAFF.

In nucleotides, the CDR3 is TGTGCCACCAGCAGAGAGTTGTATAGCAATCAGCCCCAGCATTTT. This encodes CATSRELYSNQPQHF. The chain combines TRBV15 with TRBJ1-5; D not resolved. Germline V gene lookup returns CDR1 LNHNV and CDR2 YYDKDF (reference sequence). This CDR3 has 15 residues. V shed 0 bases and J shed 0 bases, with 6 bases lying between them.

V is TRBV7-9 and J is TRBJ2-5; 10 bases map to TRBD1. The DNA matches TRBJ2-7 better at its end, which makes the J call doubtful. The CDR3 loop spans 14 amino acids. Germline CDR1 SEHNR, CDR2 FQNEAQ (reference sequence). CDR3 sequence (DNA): TGTGCCAGCAGCCTCGGGGACAGGGGATACGAGCAGTACTTC. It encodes CASSLGDRGYEQYF.

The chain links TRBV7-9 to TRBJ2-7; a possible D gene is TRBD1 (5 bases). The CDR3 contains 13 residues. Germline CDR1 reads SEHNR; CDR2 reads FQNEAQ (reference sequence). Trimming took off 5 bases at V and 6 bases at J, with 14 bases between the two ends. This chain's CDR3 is CASSQGGALEQYF. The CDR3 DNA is TGTGCCAGCAGCCAGGGTGGGGCCCTCGAGCAGTACTTC.

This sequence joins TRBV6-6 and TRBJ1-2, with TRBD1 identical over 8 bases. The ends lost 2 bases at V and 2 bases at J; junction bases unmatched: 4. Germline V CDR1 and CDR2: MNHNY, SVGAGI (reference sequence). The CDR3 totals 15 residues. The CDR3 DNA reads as TGTGCCAGCAGTTACCCCCGGACAGGGAACTATGGCTACACCTTC. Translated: CASSYPRTGNYGYTF.

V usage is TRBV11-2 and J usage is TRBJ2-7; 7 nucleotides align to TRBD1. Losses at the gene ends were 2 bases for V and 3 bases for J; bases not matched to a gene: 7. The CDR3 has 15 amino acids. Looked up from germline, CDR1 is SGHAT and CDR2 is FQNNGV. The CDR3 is CASSLLSGQIYEQYF. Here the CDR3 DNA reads TGTGCCAGCAGCTTATTATCGGGACAGATCTACGAGCAGTACTTC.

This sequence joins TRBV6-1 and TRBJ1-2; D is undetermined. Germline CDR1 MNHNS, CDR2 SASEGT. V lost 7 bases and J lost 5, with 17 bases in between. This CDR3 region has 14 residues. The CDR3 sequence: CASNPGPRGYGYTF. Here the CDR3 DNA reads TGTGCCAGCAATCCGGGTCCGCGAGGGTATGGCTACACCTTC.